These T cell receptor beta chains were read from a single sample in a study of T cell changes during pregnancy in multiple sclerosis. Method: immunoSEQ multiplex PCR; TCRdb's copy keeps in-frame clones and lacks some. The sample shows 40,000 to 60,000 clones, approximately 91% of them seen only once. Sequenced material: CD8+ T cells from peripheral blood mononuclear cells, taken after pregnancy. All receptors come from a female donor with multiple sclerosis, enrolled in a pregnancy study. Both conserved end residues are part of each CDR3. Fields, in order: D gene, V gene, clone size, J gene, CDR3 DNA, CDR3 protein. A D gene is named only where the DNA matches it firmly. Rows give clone size only sometimes, using once, few, many, or a class for an expanded clone.

d_gene: -; v_gene: TRBV19; abundance: once; j_gene: TRBJ2-2; CDR3nt: TGTGCCAGTAGTACCCGGGCCGGGGAGCTGTTTTTT; CDR3aa: CASSTRAGELFF
d_gene: -; v_gene: TRBV6-5; abundance: once; j_gene: TRBJ1-1; CDR3nt: TGTGCCAGCAGTTACAGATCCGGTGAAGCTTTCTTT; CDR3aa: CASSYRSGEAFF
d_gene: TRBD1; v_gene: TRBV2; abundance: -; j_gene: TRBJ1-5; CDR3nt: TGTGCCAGCACGGACAGGGGACCCACGGCCCAGCATTTT; CDR3aa: CASTDRGPTAQHF
d_gene: -; v_gene: TRBV6-6; abundance: -; j_gene: TRBJ1-1; CDR3nt: TGTGCCAGCAGTTACGGCCCATCGACGGGAAACACTGAAGCTTTCTTT; CDR3aa: CASSYGPSTGNTEAFF
d_gene: TRBD1; v_gene: TRBV29-1; abundance: -; j_gene: TRBJ1-2; CDR3nt: TGCAGCGTCGGGACAGGGGATGACTATGGCTACACCTTC; CDR3aa: CSVGTGDDYGYTF
d_gene: TRBD2; v_gene: TRBV5-5; abundance: -; j_gene: TRBJ2-7; CDR3nt: TGTGCCAGCAGCGGACTAGCGGGGTCCCCTTCCGACGAGCAGTACTTC; CDR3aa: CASSGLAGSPSDEQYF
d_gene: -; v_gene: TRBV9; abundance: -; j_gene: TRBJ2-3; CDR3nt: TGTGCCAGCAGCGTAGGGGAGCGCACAGATACGCAGTATTTT; CDR3aa: CASSVGERTDTQYF
d_gene: TRBD2; v_gene: TRBV9; abundance: -; j_gene: TRBJ2-7; CDR3nt: TGTGCCAGCAGTGCCGGCGGGGGTCCCAACGAGCAGTACTTC; CDR3aa: CASSAGGGPNEQYF
d_gene: -; v_gene: TRBV7-3; abundance: -; j_gene: TRBJ1-1; CDR3nt: TGTGCCAGCAGCGGCGGGGCCGGCACTGAAGCTTTCTTT; CDR3aa: CASSGGAGTEAFF
d_gene: -; v_gene: TRBV7-6; abundance: few; j_gene: TRBJ1-1; CDR3nt: TGTGCCAGCAGCCCAATGGAGAGCACTGAAGCTTTCTTT; CDR3aa: CASSPMESTEAFF
d_gene: -; v_gene: TRBV6-1; abundance: once; j_gene: TRBJ1-6; CDR3nt: TGTGCCAGCAGTGAAGCTGGCAGTTTGGTTTCACCCCTCCACTTT; CDR3aa: CASSEAGSLVSPLHF
d_gene: -; v_gene: TRBV18; abundance: -; j_gene: TRBJ2-3; CDR3nt: TGTGCCAGCTCCTCCGCCGGGGTGAGCACAGATACGCAGTATTTT; CDR3aa: CASSSAGVSTDTQYF
d_gene: TRBD2; v_gene: TRBV10-3; abundance: -; j_gene: TRBJ2-2; CDR3nt: TGTGCCATCAGTGGGGACTCCGAGACTAGCAATGGGGAGCTGTTTTTT; CDR3aa: CAISGDSETSNGELFF
d_gene: -; v_gene: TRBV6-1; abundance: -; j_gene: TRBJ2-1; CDR3nt: TGTGCCAGCAGTGACGTAGTATGGGAGCAGTTCTTC; CDR3aa: CASSDVVWEQFF
d_gene: TRBD1; v_gene: TRBV7-9; abundance: -; j_gene: TRBJ1-5; CDR3nt: TGTGCCAGCAGCTCAAACACAGGGGGAATGAATCAGCCCCAGCATTTT; CDR3aa: CASSSNTGGMNQPQHF
d_gene: TRBD2; v_gene: TRBV27; abundance: -; j_gene: TRBJ2-2; CDR3nt: TGTGCCAGCAAGGATCTAGCGGGGATCACCGGGGAGCTGTTTTTT; CDR3aa: CASKDLAGITGELFF
d_gene: -; v_gene: TRBV7-3; abundance: -; j_gene: TRBJ2-1; CDR3nt: TGTGCCAGCAGCTTAACGCCCCTTAGGGCAGGGAAATACAATGAGCAGTTCTTC; CDR3aa: CASSLTPLRAGKYNEQFF
d_gene: TRBD1; v_gene: TRBV18; abundance: -; j_gene: TRBJ2-5; CDR3nt: TGTGCCAGCTCACCGGGGGACAGGGGGCCAGAGACCCAGTACTTC; CDR3aa: CASSPGDRGPETQYF
d_gene: -; v_gene: TRBV30; abundance: once; j_gene: TRBJ1-5; CDR3nt: TGTGCCTGGAGCGCGGCCGCATTTAATCGGCCCCAGCATTTT; CDR3aa: CAWSAAAFNRPQHF
d_gene: -; v_gene: TRBV27; abundance: -; j_gene: TRBJ2-7; CDR3nt: TGTGCCAGCAGTTATGCCCTCCCAGGGAACTACGAGCAGTACTTC; CDR3aa: CASSYALPGNYEQYF
d_gene: -; v_gene: TRBV11-2; abundance: -; j_gene: TRBJ2-1; CDR3nt: TGTGCCAGCAGCTTAGAACAGGGCTCTTTCAATGAGCAGTTCTTC; CDR3aa: CASSLEQGSFNEQFF
d_gene: -; v_gene: TRBV9; abundance: few; j_gene: TRBJ1-2; CDR3nt: TGTGCCAGCAGCGCCCGAGTGTGGGGGCAGGACTATGGCTACACCTTC; CDR3aa: CASSARVWGQDYGYTF
d_gene: -; v_gene: TRBV6-1; abundance: -; j_gene: TRBJ2-1; CDR3nt: TGTGCCAGCAGTGAAGTTGGGGGGTCGGCCTACAATGAGCAGTTCTTC; CDR3aa: CASSEVGGSAYNEQFF
d_gene: -; v_gene: TRBV7-6; abundance: -; j_gene: TRBJ1-2; CDR3nt: TGTGCCAGCAGCGCCGCCGCCCGGGGGGACCATTATGGCTACACCTTC; CDR3aa: CASSAAARGDHYGYTF
d_gene: TRBD1; v_gene: TRBV7-9; abundance: -; j_gene: TRBJ2-1; CDR3nt: TGTGCCAGCAGCTCCGGACAGGGAAGGGTCAATGAGCAGTTCTTC; CDR3aa: CASSSGQGRVNEQFF